This TCR beta chain was observed in a study of blood T cells in healthy people across ages. General observations from the study: The study found TCR beta diversity correlated strongly with naive T cell percentage.

In the case of this clonotype: Antigen: not known.

The use of a sample-barcoded 5' primer and a J-beta primer mix characterized a second PCR of roughly 6 to 11 cycles. TCRdb used MiXCR to reprocess the 5' RACE reads, holding one entry per CDR3 protein. The sample has approximately 790,000 distinct CDR3 sequences, around two thirds seen once. The CDR3 contains 14 residues. Germline CDR1 reads SQVTM; CDR2 reads ANQGSEA. J was trimmed by 3 bases and V by 6 bases; bases with no gene match: 10. This TCR derives from a man aged 30 to 45 in good health. The material sequenced was blood. The V gene is TRBV29-1, the J gene TRBJ1-2; TRBD1 matches at 7 bases. CDR3 nucleotide sequence: TGCAGCGTCCTAGACAGGGAGGGGGACTATGGCTACACCTTC. It is translated as CSVLDREGDYGYTF. The full variable domain, its missing parts supplied by reference TRBV29-1 and TRBJ1-2, is SAVISQKPSRDICQRGTSLTIQCQVDSQVTMMFWYRQQPGQSLTLIATANQGSEATYESGFVIDKFPISRPNLTFSTLTVSNMSPEDSSIYLCSVLDREGDYGYTFGSGTRLTVV.